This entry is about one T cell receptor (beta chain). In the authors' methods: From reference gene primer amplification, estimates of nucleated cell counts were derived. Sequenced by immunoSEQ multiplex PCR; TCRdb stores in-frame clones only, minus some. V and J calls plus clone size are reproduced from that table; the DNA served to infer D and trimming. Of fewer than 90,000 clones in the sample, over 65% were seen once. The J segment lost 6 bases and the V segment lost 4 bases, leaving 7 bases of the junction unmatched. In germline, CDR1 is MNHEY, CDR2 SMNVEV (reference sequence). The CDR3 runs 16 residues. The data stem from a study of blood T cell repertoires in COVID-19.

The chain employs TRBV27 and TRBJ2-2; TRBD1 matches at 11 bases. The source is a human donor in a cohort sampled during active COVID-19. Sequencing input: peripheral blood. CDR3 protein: CASSSLPGQGAGELFF. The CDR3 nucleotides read TGTGCCAGCAGTTCCTTACCGGGACAGGGGGCCGGGGAGCTGTTTTTT.